These 12 T cell receptor beta chains share one sample of origin, sequenced in a study of T cells in Graves' hyperthyroidism and ophthalmopathy. What was amplified from RNA transcripts were TCR beta CDR3 regions. HTBI primers drove first-round RT-PCR of the TCR CDR3. TCRdb called the multiplex PCR reads again in MiXCR, with one record for every CDR3 protein. The data show under 350,000 distinct CDR3 sequences, with roughly 15% seen just once and less than 8% held by the top ten. The sample taken for sequencing was blood. These receptors originate from a woman between 40 and 55 years old with Graves' hyperthyroidism.

This clonotype was observed many times. The chain recombines TRBV19 with TRBJ1-5; unclear D gene. Germline assignment: CDR1 LNHDA and CDR2 SQIVND (reference sequence). V lost 4 bases, J lost 3 bases, and 16 bases lay in between. The CDR3 is 16 amino acids. This chain's CDR3 is CASSTYGRGHNQPQHF. The CDR3 DNA sequence: TGTGCCAGTAGTACTTACGGGAGAGGGCACAATCAGCCCCAGCATTTT. The full variable domain, in which reference TRBV19 and TRBJ1-5 provide the parts outside the CDR3, is DGGITQSPKYLFRKEGQNVTLSCEQNLNHDAMYWYRQDPGQGLRLIYYSQIVNDFQKGDIAEGYSVSREKKESFPLTVTSAQKNPTAFYLCASSTYGRGHNQPQHFGDGTRLSIL.

This clonotype has ten or more counts. Written as DNA, the CDR3 is TGTGCCAGCAGCCAAGAGGGAGCTTACACTGAAGCTTTCTTT. Encoded protein: CASSQEGAYTEAFF. The V and J genes are TRBV3-1 and TRBJ1-1; the D is unclear. Germline CDR1 is LGHDT and CDR2 is YNNKEL (reference sequence). V was trimmed by 0 bases and J by 3 bases, leaving 8 bases between them. The CDR3 has 14 residues.

A few counts support this clonotype. CDR3 protein: CASFPGQGISSDTQYF. The DNA for the CDR3 is TGTGCCAGCTTTCCGGGACAGGGGATTTCTTCGGATACGCAGTATTTT. The chain recombines TRBV2 with TRBJ2-3; 10 bases map to TRBD1. The CDR3 contains 16 residues. V lost 8 bases, J lost 6 bases, and 14 bases stayed unmatched. Per germline, CDR1 SNHLY and CDR2 FYNNEI.

The chain combines TRBV6-4 with TRBJ2-3; TRBD2 matches 13 bases. Germline V lookup: CDR1 MRHNA, CDR2 SNTAGT. J lost 5 bases, V lost 6 bases, and 5 bases had no gene match. This CDR3 contains 15 residues. The CDR3 nucleotides are TGTGCCAGCAGCGCACTAGCGGGAGGGAAAGATACGCAGTATTTT. Its protein is CASSALAGGKDTQYF.

This clonotype came up many times. The chain joins TRBV20-1 to TRBJ1-1, with D perhaps matching TRBD1 (6 bases). Germline V CDR1 and CDR2: DFQATT, SNEGSKA (reference sequence). Trimming cost V 6 bases and J 5 bases, with 13 bases left between them. The CDR3 totals 12 residues. The CDR3 reads CSAKTGSTEAFF. As DNA, the CDR3 is TGCAGTGCCAAGACAGGATCAACTGAAGCTTTCTTT.

This clonotype was seen only a few times. V usage is TRBV19 and J usage is TRBJ2-4; 7 nucleotides align to TRBD2. The CDR3 is made up of 15 amino acids. The germline gives CDR1 LNHDA, CDR2 SQIVND (reference sequence). V dropped 8 bases and J dropped 1; count of bases not matched to a gene: 8. DNA for the CDR3: TGTGCCAGTCTTGCTAGCGGAGGGGCCAAAAACATTCAGTACTTC. Translation gives CASLASGGAKNIQYF.

This clonotype was counted at least ten times. The DNA for the CDR3 is TGCAGTGCTAAGTCACTCGGCCAGGGAGAGACCCAGTACTTC. It translates to CSAKSLGQGETQYF. The chain links TRBV20-1 to TRBJ2-5, with D perhaps matching TRBD1 (5 bases). CDR3 length: 14 amino acids. With 4 bases removed from V and 4 bases from J, the gap between germline ends came to 16 bases. Germline values: CDR1 DFQATT, CDR2 SNEGSKA (reference sequence).

This clonotype was detected many times. V usage is TRBV6-1 and J usage is TRBJ2-1, with TRBD2 matching 14 bases. The CDR3 sequence is 16 residues long. After removal of 6 bases from V and 9 bases from J, the junction contained 10 bases not matched to a gene. Germline CDR1 is MNHNS and CDR2 is SASEGT. The CDR3 spells CASRHTGTSGRSEQFF. CDR3 sequence (DNA): TGTGCCAGCAGACATACCGGGACTAGCGGGAGAAGTGAGCAGTTCTTC.

The sample holds many counts of this clonotype. V usage is TRBV2 and J usage is TRBJ1-2; perhaps TRBD1 as D (5 bases). Germline V CDR1 and CDR2: SNHLY, FYNNEI. V dropped 3 bases and J dropped 0 bases, with 8 bases sitting between them. The CDR3 length is 14 residues. CDR3 DNA sequence: TGTGCCAGCAGTGAGATGGACACTAACTATGGCTACACCTTC. Translating gives CASSEMDTNYGYTF. Variable domain in full (rest from reference TRBV2 and TRBJ1-2): EPEVTQTPSHQVTQMGQEVILRCVPISNHLYFYWYRQILGQKVEFLVSFYNNEISEKSEIFDDQFSVERPDGSNFTLKIRSTKLEDSAMYFCASSEMDTNYGYTFGSGTRLTVV.

This clonotype was picked up many times. CDR3 sequence: CASSSLGETQYF. DNA of the CDR3: TGTGCCAGCAGTAGCCTCGGGGAGACCCAGTACTTC. The chain joins TRBV12-3 or TRBV12-4 to TRBJ2-5; D is unclear. The CDR3 runs 12 residues. Trimming took 5 bases from V and 5 from J, leaving 9 bases between them.

In its sample, this clonotype was seen many times. The rearrangement joins TRBV25-1 to TRBJ1-4, with 8 bases identical to TRBD1. The ends lost 5 bases at V and 6 bases at J; junction bases unmatched: 5. Per germline, CDR1 MGHDK and CDR2 SYGVNS. This CDR3 is 14 amino acids long. DNA for the CDR3: TGTGCCAGCAGTCCTACAGGGGGTGATGAAAAACTGTTTTTT. It specifies CASSPTGGDEKLFF.

This clonotype was observed at least ten times. The rearrangement joins TRBV12-3 or TRBV12-4 to TRBJ2-7; the D gene could be TRBD1 or TRBD2 (5 bases each). This CDR3 is 13 amino acids long. The ends were cut back, 2 bases at V and 5 bases at J, with 10 bases in the middle. The chain's CDR3 is CASSLIRGDEQYF. CDR3 nucleotides: TGTGCCAGCAGTTTAATCCGAGGGGACGAGCAGTACTTC.